A single sample gave rise to the 9 T cell receptor beta chains below, sequenced in a study of tumor and adjacent non-tumor tissue in lung cancer (dated by TCRdb to the late 2010s). RNA was isolated from bulk unsorted tissue, and RNA quality was assessed with a NanoDrop ND-1000 and an Agilent 2100. Normal lung samples were distant non-tumor tissue taken more than 3 cm from the tumor edge. The library relied on multiplex PCR. Reads for this sample came from an Illumina HiSeq 2500. TCRbeta libraries were constructed through three rounds of nested PCR with primers (Table S4) according to protocols adapted from ARM-PCR. TCRdb reanalyzed the raw reads on its own, using fastp at Q25 for trimming and MiXCR for clone calling, and kept in-frame beta chains. Identical CDR3 proteins give one entry, which carries the most common genes and DNA. The sample contains 80,000 or so distinct CDR3 sequences, roughly 80% of them found a single time. The ten largest clones add up to 50% to 65% of the sample.

What was sequenced was distant non-tumor lung tissue. Every receptor here comes from a man between 60 and 75 years old with non-small cell lung cancer.

The genes are TRBV11-3 and TRBJ1-4; no definite D call. The CDR3 runs to 13 residues. With 8 bases removed from V and 8 bases from J, the gap between germline ends came to 15 bases. Germline CDR1 reads SGHNT; CDR2 reads YENEEA. The CDR3 region has the DNA TGTGCCAGCGTAGGGCAGGATCGGGAAAAACTGTTTTTT. Translation: CASVGQDREKLFF.

This clonotype occurred once. One end of the junction varies from germline; a read error may be responsible. The V and J genes are TRBV20-1 and TRBJ1-2, with 9 bases matching TRBD1. The CDR3 has 15 residues. CDR1 and CDR2 from the germline V gene are DFQATT and SNEGSKA (reference sequence). The CDR3 sequence is CGARRTGERNYGYTF. The CDR3 DNA follows: TGCGGTGCTAGGAGGACAGGGGAGCGCAACTATGGCTACACCTTC.

The V call is TRBV20-1, the J call TRBJ2-1; perhaps TRBD2 as D (6 bases). This CDR3 is built from 15 residues. V lost 5 bases and J lost 1, with 15 bases in between. CDR1 and CDR2 from the germline V gene are DFQATT and SNEGSKA (reference sequence). The CDR3 reads CSACSGGASYNEQFF. Written as DNA, the CDR3 is TGCAGTGCTTGTAGCGGAGGGGCGTCCTACAATGAGCAGTTCTTC.

This clonotype is medium-sized (0.01 to 0.1%) within its sample. The rearrangement uses TRBV11-3 and TRBJ1-2; TRBD1 agrees at 7 bases. CDR3 length: 13 residues. The germline CDR1 and CDR2 sequences are SGHNT and YENEEA. V trimming: 5 bases; J trimming: 5 bases; junction bases outside the gene matches: 5. This chain's CDR3 is CASSPDREYGYTF. In nucleotides, the CDR3 is TGTGCCAGCAGCCCAGACAGGGAATATGGCTACACCTTC.

Points on this clonotype: Germline is not matched at one junction end, which may reflect a read error. The chain links TRBV11-3 to TRBJ2-1; D might be TRBD2 (5 bases). The CDR3 has 14 amino acids. CDR1 SGHNT and CDR2 YENEEA come from the germline V gene. The CDR3 DNA sequence: TGTGCCAACAGCTTAGTTACACCCCCTAGCGAGCAGTTCTTC. Protein: CANSLVTPPSEQFF.

This clonotype is medium-sized in the sample. The rearrangement links TRBV29-1 to TRBJ1-4, with 7 bases lining up with TRBD1. The germline gives CDR1 SQVTM, CDR2 ANQGSEA. With 6 bases clipped from V and 4 bases from J, the junction kept 5 bases outside the gene matches. This CDR3 is 13 amino acids long. The CDR3, as DNA: TGCAGCGTCCGGGACAGACTTAATGAAAAACTGTTTTTT. Residues: CSVRDRLNEKLFF.

As for this clonotype: An end of the junction differs from the germline gene, which may be a read error. The V call is TRBV29-1, the J call TRBJ2-1; TRBD2 matches at 7 bases. The germline gives CDR1 SQVTM, CDR2 ANQGSEA. There are 14 residues in the CDR3. The CDR3 region is CSAHPGTNGSRQLF. The CDR3 DNA follows: TGCAGCGCGCATCCGGGGACTAACGGGAGTCGGCAGTTATTC.

Comments on this clonotype: One end of the junction does not line up with germline, which may come from a read error. V and J are TRBV20-1 and TRBJ2-2; 9 bases agree with TRBD2. Germline assignment: CDR1 DFQATT and CDR2 SNEGSKA (reference sequence). The CDR3 length is 16 residues. CDR3 DNA: TGCAGTGCTGACGGGACTAGCAGGGCAAACACCAGGGAGCTGTTTTTT. It specifies CSADGTSRANTRELFF.

This chain links TRBV29-1 with TRBJ2-1; 7 bases align to TRBD2. Germline-derived CDR1 and CDR2 are SQVTM and ANQGSEA. CDR3 size: 14 residues. Trimming took 7 bases from V and 9 from J; bases not matched to a gene: 15. DNA for the CDR3: TGCAGCGGGGCGGAGGCGGGAGACTCGGTTGAGCAGTTCTTC. This encodes CSGAEAGDSVEQFF.